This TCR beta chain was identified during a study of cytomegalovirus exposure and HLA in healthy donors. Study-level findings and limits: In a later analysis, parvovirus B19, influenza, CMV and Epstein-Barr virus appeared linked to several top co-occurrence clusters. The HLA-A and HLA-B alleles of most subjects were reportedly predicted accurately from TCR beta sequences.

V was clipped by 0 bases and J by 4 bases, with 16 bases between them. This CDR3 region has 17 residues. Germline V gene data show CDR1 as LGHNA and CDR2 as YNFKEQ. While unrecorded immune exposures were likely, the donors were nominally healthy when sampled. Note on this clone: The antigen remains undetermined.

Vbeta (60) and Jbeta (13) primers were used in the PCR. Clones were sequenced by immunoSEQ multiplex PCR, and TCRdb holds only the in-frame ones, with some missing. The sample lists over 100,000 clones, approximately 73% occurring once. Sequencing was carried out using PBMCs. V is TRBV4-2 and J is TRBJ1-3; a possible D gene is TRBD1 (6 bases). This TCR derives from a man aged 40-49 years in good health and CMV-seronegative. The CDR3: CASSQDRGRIDGNTIYF. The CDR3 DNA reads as TGTGCCAGCAGCCAAGACAGGGGAAGGATCGACGGAAACACCATATATTTT.